A selection of T cell receptor beta chains follows, all from one sample in a study of shared clonotypes between healthy human individuals. TCRdb's table, derived via immunoSEQ multiplex PCR, lists solely in-frame clones and lacks some. The sample gives under 600,000 clones, roughly 98% of which show up once; 0.3% is in the top ten. The sample was naive CD8+ T cells sorted from blood. Receptors originate from a man aged 25 to 40 in good health. CDR3s include the opening cysteine and the closing phenylalanine or tryptophan. Fields, in order: J gene, CDR3 length, D gene, V gene, CDR3 protein, CDR3 DNA. D genes are given only for firm matches.

j_gene: TRBJ2-1; len: 13; d_gene: -; v_gene: TRBV7-6; CDR3aa: CASSSRSSGKQFF; CDR3nt: TGTGCCAGCAGCTCACGAAGTAGCGGAAAGCAGTTCTTC
j_gene: TRBJ2-7; len: 14; d_gene: TRBD1; v_gene: TRBV7-9; CDR3aa: CASSPRDRHYEQYF; CDR3nt: TGTGCCAGCAGCCCTCGGGACAGACACTACGAGCAGTACTTC
j_gene: TRBJ1-1; len: 12; d_gene: -; v_gene: TRBV10-2; CDR3aa: CASKDRPDEAFF; CDR3nt: TGCGCCAGCAAGGACCGCCCAGATGAAGCTTTCTTT
j_gene: TRBJ2-5; len: 14; d_gene: -; v_gene: TRBV27; CDR3aa: CASSLYRNQETQYF; CDR3nt: TGTGCCAGCAGTTTGTACAGGAACCAAGAGACCCAGTACTTC
j_gene: TRBJ2-1; len: 15; d_gene: -; v_gene: TRBV5-1; CDR3aa: CASSLEREWDNEQFF; CDR3nt: TGCGCCAGCAGCTTGGAACGGGAGTGGGACAATGAGCAGTTCTTC
j_gene: TRBJ1-1; len: 14; d_gene: -; v_gene: TRBV5-5; CDR3aa: CASSPSQGGTEAFF; CDR3nt: TGTGCCAGCAGCCCCTCCCAGGGAGGCACTGAAGCTTTCTTT
j_gene: TRBJ1-1; len: 16; d_gene: TRBD1; v_gene: TRBV15; CDR3aa: CATSRGTGDEGTEAFF; CDR3nt: TGTGCCACCAGCAGGGGAACAGGGGACGAGGGCACTGAAGCTTTCTTT
j_gene: TRBJ2-7; len: 14; d_gene: -; v_gene: TRBV7-8; CDR3aa: CASSLVGKTGEQYF; CDR3nt: TGTGCCAGCAGCTTAGTGGGAAAGACGGGCGAGCAGTACTTC
j_gene: TRBJ1-1; len: 15; d_gene: -; v_gene: TRBV4-3; CDR3aa: CASSQDYRSNTEAFF; CDR3nt: TGCGCCAGCAGCCAAGATTACAGGTCGAACACTGAAGCTTTCTTT
j_gene: TRBJ2-7; len: 15; d_gene: -; v_gene: TRBV25-1; CDR3aa: CASSESAGPTYEQYF; CDR3nt: TGTGCCAGCAGTGAATCCGCCGGCCCCACCTACGAGCAGTACTTC
j_gene: TRBJ2-5; len: 13; d_gene: TRBD1; v_gene: TRBV7-9; CDR3aa: CASQEGTEETQYF; CDR3nt: TGTGCCAGCCAAGAGGGGACAGAAGAGACCCAGTACTTC
j_gene: TRBJ2-6; len: 15; d_gene: -; v_gene: TRBV5-4; CDR3aa: CASSQSWSGANVLTF; CDR3nt: TGTGCCAGCAGCCAATCTTGGTCTGGGGCCAACGTCCTGACTTTC
j_gene: TRBJ2-7; len: 14; d_gene: -; v_gene: TRBV4-1; CDR3aa: CASSQDGRAHEQYF; CDR3nt: TGCGCCAGCAGCCAAGATGGAAGGGCCCACGAGCAGTACTTC
j_gene: TRBJ2-3; len: 16; d_gene: TRBD2; v_gene: TRBV5-1; CDR3aa: CASSFTTSGGADTQYF; CDR3nt: TGCGCCAGCAGCTTCACGACTAGCGGGGGCGCAGATACGCAGTATTTT
j_gene: TRBJ2-7; len: 13; d_gene: -; v_gene: TRBV10-1; CDR3aa: CASSEPGIQRQYF; CDR3nt: TGCGCCAGCAGTGAACCCGGGATACAAAGGCAGTACTTC